This T cell receptor (beta chain) was documented in a study of breast tumors, draining lymph nodes, adjacent tissues. TCRdb re-analysed the multiplex PCR reads in MiXCR, keeping a single row per CDR3 protein. This table holds some 230,000 distinct CDR3 sequences, under 35% found once. A note on this clonotype: The antigen is not known.

Study-wide points: Tumors had less TCR diversity than lymph nodes, more than nontumor tissue.

Samples came from axillary lymph nodes draining the breast cancer. This CDR3 has 14 residues. Germline V CDR1 and CDR2: MNHEY, SVGAGI. The trim removed 7 bases at V and 5 bases at J, leaving 9 bases unmatched. The clonotype originates from a female donor with breast cancer. Some clones in this sample may be carry-over from other donors' samples. The sample consisted of axillary lymph node tissue. The chain recombines TRBV6-5 with TRBJ2-5; 8 nucleotides line up with TRBD1. The CDR3 DNA reads TGTGCCAGCACCCCGGACAGGGCGAGTGAGACCCAGTACTTC. The encoded protein is CASTPDRASETQYF.